The T cell receptor (beta chain) under discussion was sequenced for a study of CD8 T cells in ankylosing spondylitis. Generation of TCR beta libraries employed quantitative 5'-RACE incorporating molecular barcodes. TCRdb re-called the 5' RACE reads through MiXCR, storing one row per CDR3 protein. The repertoire holds 200,000 to 250,000 distinct CDR3 sequences, with approximately 20% as singletons. Comment on this clonotype: Its antigen is still unknown.

The study's findings and limits: It appeared that ankylosing spondylitis blood was characterized by a TCR beta motif of roughly 8 highly homologous variants. There was reportedly significant enrichment of clones that were disease-linked in matched ankylosing spondylitis synovial fluid.

CDR3 size: 16 residues. Unmatched junction bases numbered 8, after V lost 5 bases and J lost 7 bases. The V gene's germline CDR1 is ENHRY and CDR2 SYGVKD. The sequenced sample consisted of blood, either unsorted or a sorted T cell fraction (not recorded which). The receptor's source is a male donor with ankylosing spondylitis. This chain links TRBV10-3 with TRBJ2-2; 12 bases agree with TRBD2. CDR3 sequence: CAISRTSGEGNGELFF. The CDR3 nucleotides are TGTGCCATCAGTCGGACTAGCGGGGAGGGGAACGGGGAGCTGTTTTTT.